These T cell receptor beta chains were read from a single sample in a study of metastatic and nonmetastatic thyroid tumors. TCRdb re-analyzed the PCR reads using MiXCR. This sample yields around 20,000 clones, of which over 9.5% are seen a single time; around 22% belongs to the top ten. The sample comprised blood. These receptors all come from a female donor with papillary thyroid cancer or a benign thyroid nodule (not recorded which). Some clones in this sample may be carry-over from other donors' samples. Each CDR3 is given with its conserved first and last residue. The D gene is left open where the match is weak. The listing skips clone size in some rows; elsewhere it reads once, few, many or a size class.

clone_size	d_call	j_call	v_call	cdr3_aa	cdr3_nt
many	.	TRBJ2-2	TRBV5-1	CASSGIPGRPNTGELFF	TGCGCCAGCAGCGGTATACCGGGACGGCCGAACACCGGGGAGCTGTTTTTT
.	.	TRBJ2-1	TRBV7-2	CASSTSRNRNEQFF	TGTGCCAGCAGCACGTCGAGAAACCGCAATGAGCAGTTCTTC
many	.	TRBJ1-1	TRBV19	CASSRGNTEAFF	TGTGCCAGTAGTCGGGGCAACACTGAAGCTTTCTTT
medium-sized	.	TRBJ1-5	TRBV19	CASNYPGGGQPQHF	TGTGCCAGTAACTACCCGGGGGGGGGTCAGCCCCAGCATTTT
many	.	TRBJ1-4	TRBV10-2	CASSHSSTNEKLFF	TGCGCCAGCAGCCACAGCTCAACTAATGAAAAACTGTTTTTT
.	.	TRBJ1-4	TRBV5-4	CASSYDRTNEKLFF	TGTGCCAGCAGCTATGACAGGACAAATGAAAAACTGTTTTTT
.	.	TRBJ1-1	TRBV6-1	CASSERGDTESFF	TGTGCCAGCAGTGAAAGGGGTGACACTGAATCTTTCTTT
few	.	TRBJ2-2	TRBV24-1	CATSGRSARELFF	TGTGCCACCAGTGGACGATCGGCCCGGGAGCTGTTTTTT
.	.	TRBJ2-7	TRBV27	CASSLGGGLWSYEHYF	TGTGCCAGCAGTTTAGGTGGGGGCCTGTGGTCCTACGAGCATTACTTC
many	.	TRBJ1-5	TRBV28	CASRGTEFYSNQPQHF	TGTGCCAGCAGGGGGACGGAATTCTATAGCAATCAGCCCCAGCATTTT
few	TRBD2	TRBJ2-1	TRBV6-1	CASSVTSGEYNEQFF	TGTGCCAGCAGTGTCACTAGCGGGGAATACAATGAGCAGTTCTTC
.	.	TRBJ2-7	TRBV7-9	CASSPEMHKDEQYF	TGTGCCAGCAGCCCCGAGATGCATAAGGACGAGCAGTACTTC
many	TRBD1	TRBJ1-5	TRBV6-1	CASSESPDRAQPQHF	TGTGCCAGCAGTGAATCCCCAGACAGGGCTCAGCCCCAGCATTTT
many	.	TRBJ1-2	TRBV6-6	CASSYKDGTYGYTF	TGTGCCAGCAGTTACAAGGACGGAACCTATGGCTACACCTTC